This entry is about one T cell receptor beta chain. Its specificity is not known. The record originates from a study of B cell selection in AIRE deficiency. Study conclusions and caveats: AIRE-deficient Tconv and Treg repertoires matched healthy donors in TCRBV, CDR3 length, diversity. Healthy Tconv contained about 37% of shared healthy Treg sequences; only TCRbeta sequenced.

Data came from immunoSEQ multiplex PCR; TCRdb stores just in-frame clones and leaves some out. The table has roughly 23,000 clones, approximately 96% seen once. J lost 8 bases, V lost 4 bases, and 9 bases had no gene match. The CDR3 contains 15 residues. Germline values: CDR1 SGHRS, CDR2 YFSETQ. Conventional CD4 T cells were sorted as CD4+CD127+ cells. Controls came from healthy donors unrelated to patients. This receptor was obtained from a human donor in good health. Sequences were obtained from CD4+CD127+ conventional T cells sorted from PBMCs. The J gene is TRBJ1-6, the V gene TRBV5-1; the match to TRBD1 covers 7 bases. The DNA for the CDR3 is TGCGCCAGCAGCGGGGGACAGACTAGCTATTCACCCCTCCACTTT. It translates to CASSGGQTSYSPLHF.